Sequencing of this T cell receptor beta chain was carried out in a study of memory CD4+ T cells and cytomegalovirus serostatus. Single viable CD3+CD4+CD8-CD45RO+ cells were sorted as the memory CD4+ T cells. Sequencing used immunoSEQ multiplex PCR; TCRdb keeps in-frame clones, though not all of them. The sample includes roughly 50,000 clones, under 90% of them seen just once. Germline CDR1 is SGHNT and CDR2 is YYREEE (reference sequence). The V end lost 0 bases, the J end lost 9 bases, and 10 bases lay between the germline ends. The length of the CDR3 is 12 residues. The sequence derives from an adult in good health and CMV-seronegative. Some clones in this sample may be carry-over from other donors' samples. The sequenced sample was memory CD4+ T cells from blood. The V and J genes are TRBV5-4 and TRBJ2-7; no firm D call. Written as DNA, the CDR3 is TGTGCCAGCAGCTTGGATGTCTCCAGGCAGTACTTC. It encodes CASSLDVSRQYF.